This T cell receptor beta chain appears in the sequencing data of a study of shared clonotypes between healthy human individuals. The method was immunoSEQ multiplex PCR; TCRdb's version includes in-frame clones alone and lacks a portion of them. The top ten clones hold less than 0.15% of a sample with a few million clones, under 97% of them seen once. This CDR3 region has 16 residues. V was pared by 1 base and J by 7 bases, with 16 bases between. Germline V gives CDR1 SGHTA, CDR2 FQGNSA. A note on this clone: Its antigen is not identified.

Study findings and constraints: Depth was large, yet rarefaction showed that sorted-subset sequencing was incomplete. When compared with the clonotypes that were shared by all four sorted-subset donors, the non-shared clonotypes turned out to have lower generation probabilities. With a handful of donors compared, around 5.4% of naive CD4 clonotypes were shared.

The V and J genes are TRBV7-2 and TRBJ2-2; D might be TRBD1 (6 bases). Sequencing was done on a sample of naive CD4+ T cells sorted from blood. Specified subset: CD45RA+ positively selected. The sequence was collected from a man aged 18 to 30 in good health. CDR3 in amino acids: CASSLGGAGVDGELFF. The CDR3 DNA follows: TGTGCCAGCAGCTTAGGAGGGGCAGGGGTGGACGGGGAGCTGTTTTTT.